The 13 T cell receptor beta chains given below trace back to one sample, sequenced in a study of T-cell reconstitution after alpha-beta-depleted transplantation in children. The TCRbeta library was prepared with unique molecular identifiers. TCRdb fed the PCR reads into MiXCR, producing one record per CDR3 protein. The sample consists of some 600,000 distinct CDR3 sequences, around 13% of them appearing once. Specimen: PBMCs, mostly from graft donor cells, collected 360 days after TCRalphabeta/CD19-depleted stem cell transplant. These receptors were collected from a male patient aged 10 to 17 who had a stem cell transplant for acute myeloid leukemia, so the T cells may come from the graft donor.

This clonotype was picked up many times. The V call is TRBV28, the J call TRBJ1-2; D might be TRBD1 (5 bases). Per the germline V gene, CDR1 is MDHEN and CDR2 is SYDVKM. This CDR3 is built from 14 residues. The V end was cut by 3 bases, the J end by 4 bases, with 12 bases between. The CDR3 loop reads CASSLGVAGYGYTF. The CDR3 DNA is TGTGCCAGCAGTTTGGGGGTCGCTGGCTATGGCTACACCTTC.

This clonotype has a handful of counts. The chain carries TRBV7-9 and TRBJ2-1; a weak D match, TRBD2 (5 bases). The CDR3 has 16 amino acids. Germline V gene lookup returns CDR1 SEHNR and CDR2 FQNEAQ (reference sequence). Trimming shortened V by 2 bases and J by 2 bases, and 13 bases separated the two germline ends. DNA of the CDR3: TGTGCCAGCAGCTTACGAGGGCCCAAACCCTACAATGAGCAGTTCTTC. Translating gives CASSLRGPKPYNEQFF. The full variable domain, with the rest looked up from reference TRBV7-9 and TRBJ2-1, is DTGVSQNPRHKITKRGQNVTFRCDPISEHNRLYWYRQTLGQGPEFLTYFQNEAQLEKSRLLSDRFSAERPKGSFSTLEIQRTEQGDSAMYLCASSLRGPKPYNEQFFGPGTRLTVL.

This clonotype came up a few times. The chain uses TRBV30 and TRBJ2-1; 8 bases align to TRBD2. The junction had 17 bases not matched to a gene; V was cut back by 4 bases and J by 6 bases. CDR3 length: 17 amino acids. Germline V gene sequence: CDR1 GTSNPN, CDR2 SVGIG (reference sequence). Here the CDR3 DNA reads TGTGCCTGGAACAGACGAGTGGGAAGCGGGGGCGGCAATGAGCAGTTCTTC. Its protein product is CAWNRRVGSGGGNEQFF.

This clonotype came up many times. The V gene is TRBV9, the J gene TRBJ2-3; the match to TRBD2 covers 16 bases. Unmatched junction bases numbered 10, after V lost 3 bases and J lost 0 bases. The CDR3 consists of 20 residues. Germline assignment: CDR1 SGDLS and CDR2 YYNGEE. The CDR3 DNA reads TGTGCCAGCAGCGCAACGCAGGGACTAGCGGGAGGGTGGAGCACAGATACGCAGTATTTT. This gives the protein CASSATQGLAGGWSTDTQYF.

This clonotype was counted ten times or more. The V call is TRBV7-2, the J call TRBJ2-7; D assignment may be TRBD1 or TRBD2 (5 bases each). This CDR3 region has 14 residues. Trimming took off 5 bases at V and 5 bases at J, with 16 bases between the two ends. Germline V CDR1 and CDR2: SGHTA, FQGNSA. In nucleotides, the CDR3 is TGTGCCAGCAGCCTCCGGGACCCCTGGGACGAGCAGTACTTC. This sequence encodes CASSLRDPWDEQYF.

This clonotype was observed at least ten times. The J gene is TRBJ2-7, the V gene TRBV20-1, with a weak D call TRBD2 (5 bases). The V and J ends lost 5 bases and 3 bases respectively, with 14 bases between them. CDR1 is DFQATT and CDR2 is SNEGSKA in the germline V gene (reference sequence). The CDR3 consists of 13 residues. Written as DNA, the CDR3 is TGCAGTGCTTACCGGGATCCCCTCTACGAGCAGTACTTC. Amino acids: CSAYRDPLYEQYF.

The rearrangement joins TRBV20-1 to TRBJ2-7; D remains ambiguous. The CDR3 runs to 13 residues. The germline gives CDR1 DFQATT, CDR2 SNEGSKA (reference sequence). V shed 5 bases and J shed 0 bases, with 11 bases lying between them. CDR3 residues: CSACAESSYEQYF. The CDR3 DNA reads as TGCAGTGCTTGCGCGGAGAGCTCCTACGAGCAGTACTTC.

The CDR3 loop is CSVDNPSGRYDGELFF. CDR3 in DNA: TGCAGCGTTGATAATCCTAGCGGGAGATATGACGGGGAGCTGTTTTTT. The chain uses TRBV29-1 and TRBJ2-2; TRBD2 agrees at 10 bases. This CDR3 region has 16 residues. V was pared by 3 bases and J by 7 bases, with 11 bases of the junction left unmatched. Germline V CDR1 and CDR2: SQVTM, ANQGSEA.

This rearrangement joins TRBV20-1 to TRBJ2-7; 9 bases map to TRBD1. The V gene end was trimmed by 2 bases and the J gene end by 2 bases; junction bases not matched to a gene: 4. The CDR3 is 14 residues long. Germline V gene sequence: CDR1 DFQATT, CDR2 SNEGSKA (reference sequence). The CDR3 nucleotides are TGCAGTGCTAGATCGGGACAGGGAACCTACGAGCAGTACTTC. Amino acids: CSARSGQGTYEQYF.

The V and J genes are TRBV7-2 and TRBJ2-1, with D possibly TRBD1 on 5 matching bases. Between the trimmed V and J ends, which lost 3 bases and 7 bases, there was a span of 10 bases. Per the germline V gene, CDR1 is SGHTA and CDR2 is FQGNSA. The CDR3 runs 13 residues. The CDR3 region is CASSFLTVNEQFF. The DNA of the CDR3 is TGTGCCAGCAGCTTCTTGACAGTTAATGAGCAGTTCTTC. The variable domain in full, with the rest retrieved from reference TRBV7-2 and TRBJ2-1, is GAGVSQSPSNKVTEKGKDVELRCDPISGHTALYWYRQSLGQGLEFLIYFQGNSAPDKSGLPSDRFSAERTGGSVSTLTIQRTQQEDSAVYLCASSFLTVNEQFFGPGTRLTVL.

This clonotype was seen at least ten times. V gene TRBV20-1 combines with J gene TRBJ2-1; tentatively, D is TRBD1 or TRBD2 (6 bases each). CDR3 length: 12 amino acids. CDR1 is DFQATT and CDR2 is SNEGSKA in the germline V gene (reference sequence). Trimming pared 6 bases from V and 10 bases from J, leaving 16 bases between. The DNA for the CDR3 is TGCAGTGCCCAAAGGGGGGCAACGGAGCAGTTCTTC. Translating it yields CSAQRGATEQFF.

There are a few counts of this clonotype. This rearrangement joins TRBV4-2 to TRBJ2-3; no reliable D call. This CDR3 comprises 14 residues. Germline lookup yields CDR1 LGHNA and CDR2 YNFKEQ. The germline V and J ends were trimmed by 1 base and 3 bases, with 8 bases remaining between them. The CDR3 region has the DNA TGTGCCAGCAGCCAAGGGAGAGCGACAGATACGCAGTATTTT. Amino acid sequence: CASSQGRATDTQYF.

This clonotype was picked up many times. CDR3 sequence (DNA): TGTGCCAGCAGCCAAGACCCCGGAAATTACGAGCAGTACTTC. Translation gives CASSQDPGNYEQYF. J is TRBJ2-7 and V is TRBV4-2; no definite D call. The CDR3 runs to 14 residues. Trimming pared 0 bases from V and 4 bases from J, leaving 10 bases between. Germline CDR1 LGHNA, CDR2 YNFKEQ.